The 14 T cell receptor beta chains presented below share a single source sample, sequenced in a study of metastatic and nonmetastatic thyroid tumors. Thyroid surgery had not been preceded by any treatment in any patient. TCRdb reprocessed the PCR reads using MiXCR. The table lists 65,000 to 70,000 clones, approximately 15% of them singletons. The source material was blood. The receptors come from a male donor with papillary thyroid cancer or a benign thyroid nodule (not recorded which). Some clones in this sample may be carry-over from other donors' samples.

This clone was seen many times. Here the CDR3 DNA reads TGTGCCAGCAGCTACCAACGACAGGTTGGGGAGACCCAGTACTTC. Its protein is CASSYQRQVGETQYF. V usage is TRBV7-9 and J usage is TRBJ2-5; perhaps TRBD1 as D (6 bases). The V end lost 4 bases, the J end lost 5 bases, and 17 bases lay between the germline ends. CDR3 length equals 15 residues. Germline V gene data show CDR1 as SEHNR and CDR2 as FQNEAQ (reference sequence).

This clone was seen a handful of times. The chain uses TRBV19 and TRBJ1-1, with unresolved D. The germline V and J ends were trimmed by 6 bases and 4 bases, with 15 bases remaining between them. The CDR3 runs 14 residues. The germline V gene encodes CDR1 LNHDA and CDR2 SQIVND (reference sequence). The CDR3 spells CASRVTEGGTEAFF. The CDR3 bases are TGTGCCAGTAGGGTTACAGAGGGCGGCACTGAAGCTTTCTTT.

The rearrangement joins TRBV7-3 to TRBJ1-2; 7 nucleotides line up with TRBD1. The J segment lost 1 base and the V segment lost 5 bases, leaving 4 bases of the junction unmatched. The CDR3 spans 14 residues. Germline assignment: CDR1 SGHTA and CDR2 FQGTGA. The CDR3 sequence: CASSRGTDNYGYTF. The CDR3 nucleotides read TGTGCCAGCAGCCGAGGGACAGATAACTATGGCTACACCTTC.

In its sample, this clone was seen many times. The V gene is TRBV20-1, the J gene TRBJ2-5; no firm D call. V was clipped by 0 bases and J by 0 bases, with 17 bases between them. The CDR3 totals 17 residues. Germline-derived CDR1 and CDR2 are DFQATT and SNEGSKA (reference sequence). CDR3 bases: TGCAGTGCTAGAGATCGGTCCGGATCCTGGTACCAAGAGACCCAGTACTTC. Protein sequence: CSARDRSGSWYQETQYF.

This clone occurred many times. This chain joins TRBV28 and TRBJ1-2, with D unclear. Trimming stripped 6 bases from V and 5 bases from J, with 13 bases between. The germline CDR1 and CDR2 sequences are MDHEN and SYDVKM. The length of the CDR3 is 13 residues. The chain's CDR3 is CASSHRGQYGYTF. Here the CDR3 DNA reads TGTGCCAGCAGCCACCGTGGGCAATATGGCTACACCTTC.

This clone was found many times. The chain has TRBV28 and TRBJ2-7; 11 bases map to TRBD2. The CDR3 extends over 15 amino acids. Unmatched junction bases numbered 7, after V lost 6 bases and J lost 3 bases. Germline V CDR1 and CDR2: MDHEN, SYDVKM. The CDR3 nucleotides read TGTGCCAGCAGACACACTAGCGGGAGTATCTACGAGCAGTACTTC. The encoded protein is CASRHTSGSIYEQYF.

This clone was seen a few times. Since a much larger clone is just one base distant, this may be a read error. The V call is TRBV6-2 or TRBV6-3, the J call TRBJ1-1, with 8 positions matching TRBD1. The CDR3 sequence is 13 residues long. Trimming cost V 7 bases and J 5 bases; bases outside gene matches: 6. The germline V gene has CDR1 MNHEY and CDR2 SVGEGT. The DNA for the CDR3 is TGTGCCAGCATAACAGGGGGGAGGACTGAAGCTTTCTTT. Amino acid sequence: CASITGGRTEAFF.

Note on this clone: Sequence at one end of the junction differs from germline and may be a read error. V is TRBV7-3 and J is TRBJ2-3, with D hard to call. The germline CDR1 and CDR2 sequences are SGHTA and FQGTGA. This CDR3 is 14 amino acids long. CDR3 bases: TGTGCCAGCAGATTACTCACCCGCACAGATACGCAGTGTTTT. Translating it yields CASRLLTRTDTQCF.

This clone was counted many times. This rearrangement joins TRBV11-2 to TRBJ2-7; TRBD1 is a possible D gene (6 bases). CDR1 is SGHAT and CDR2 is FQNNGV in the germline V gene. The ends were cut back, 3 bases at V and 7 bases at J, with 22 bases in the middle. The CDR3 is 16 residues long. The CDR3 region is CASSLIPSAGAGEQYF. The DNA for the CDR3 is TGTGCCAGCAGCTTGATACCGAGCGCAGGGGCCGGGGAGCAGTACTTC. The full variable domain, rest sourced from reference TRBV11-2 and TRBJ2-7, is EAGVAQSPRYKIIEKRQSVAFWCNPISGHATLYWYQQILGQGPKLLIQFQNNGVVDDSQLPKDRFSAERLKGVDSTLKIQPAKLEDSAVYLCASSLIPSAGAGEQYFGPGTRLTVT.

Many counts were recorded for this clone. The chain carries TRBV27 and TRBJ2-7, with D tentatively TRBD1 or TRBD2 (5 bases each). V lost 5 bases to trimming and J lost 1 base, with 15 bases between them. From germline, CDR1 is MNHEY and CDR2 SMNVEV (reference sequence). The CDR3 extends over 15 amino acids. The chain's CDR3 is CASSGTRDGSYEQYF. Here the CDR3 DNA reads TGTGCCAGCAGTGGTACCCGGGACGGTTCCTACGAGCAGTACTTC.

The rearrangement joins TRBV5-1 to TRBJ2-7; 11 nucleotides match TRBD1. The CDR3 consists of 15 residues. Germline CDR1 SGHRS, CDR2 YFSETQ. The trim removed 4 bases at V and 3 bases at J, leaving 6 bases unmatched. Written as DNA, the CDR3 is TGCGCCAGCAGCCCCCGGACAGGGGGCCACTACGAGCAGTACTTC. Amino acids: CASSPRTGGHYEQYF.

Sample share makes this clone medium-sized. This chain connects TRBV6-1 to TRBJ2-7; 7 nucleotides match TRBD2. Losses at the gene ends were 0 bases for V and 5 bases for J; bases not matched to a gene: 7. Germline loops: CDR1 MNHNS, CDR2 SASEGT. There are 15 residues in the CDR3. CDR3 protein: CASSEATGEGHEQYV. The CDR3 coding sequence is TGTGCCAGCAGTGAAGCTACCGGGGAGGGTCACGAGCAGTACGTC.

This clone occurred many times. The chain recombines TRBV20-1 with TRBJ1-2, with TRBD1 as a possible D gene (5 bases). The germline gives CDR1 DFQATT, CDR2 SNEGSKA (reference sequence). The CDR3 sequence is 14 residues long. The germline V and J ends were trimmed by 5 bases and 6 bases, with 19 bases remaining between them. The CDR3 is CSAPLITHRNGYTF. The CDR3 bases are TGCAGTGCTCCCCTAATAACCCACAGGAATGGCTACACCTTC.

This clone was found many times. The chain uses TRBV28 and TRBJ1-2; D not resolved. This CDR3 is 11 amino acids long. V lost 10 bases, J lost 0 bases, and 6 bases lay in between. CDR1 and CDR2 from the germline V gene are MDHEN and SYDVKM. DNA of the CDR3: TGTGCCACTTTAGCTAACTATGGCTACACCTTC. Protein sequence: CATLANYGYTF.